One and the same sample provided the 32 T cell receptor beta chains below, sequenced in a study of blood T cell repertoires in COVID-19. Method: immunoSEQ multiplex PCR; TCRdb's copy keeps in-frame clones and lacks some. This sample carries approximately 280,000 clones, 90% of them seen once, and the ten largest clones take about 1.7%. Material: PBMCs or T cells enriched from blood (not recorded which). These receptors originate from a woman between 18 and 29 years old with acute COVID-19.

The CDR3, as DNA: TGTGCCAGCAGCTTACTGGGTCGACAAAACACTGAAGCTTTCTTT. Protein sequence: CASSLLGRQNTEAFF. This chain joins TRBV7-2 and TRBJ1-1, with D unresolved. Trimming cost V 2 bases and J 2 bases, with 12 bases left between them. The germline V gene encodes CDR1 SGHTA and CDR2 FQGNSA. The CDR3 extends over 15 amino acids.

This sequence joins TRBV18 and TRBJ2-3, with TRBD1 matching over 8 bases. V lost 2 bases and J lost 1; bases outside the gene matches: 5. The CDR3 sequence is 16 residues long. Looked up from germline, CDR1 is KGHSH and CDR2 is LQKENI. The CDR3 spells CASSPGQGLRTDTQYF. The CDR3 DNA reads as TGTGCCAGCTCACCAGGACAGGGCCTTCGCACAGATACGCAGTATTTT.

This chain joins TRBV15 and TRBJ1-1; D remains ambiguous. V lost 1 base and J 4 bases, leaving 7 bases between the germline ends. This CDR3 has 13 amino acids. The germline V gene encodes CDR1 LNHNV and CDR2 YYDKDF (reference sequence). The CDR3: CATSRGEGTEAFF. CDR3 DNA: TGTGCCACCAGCAGAGGGGAGGGCACTGAAGCTTTCTTT.

This clone has at least ten counts. The J gene is TRBJ2-3, the V gene TRBV19; D possibly corresponds to TRBD1 (5 bases). Germline loops: CDR1 LNHDA, CDR2 SQIVND (reference sequence). The CDR3 consists of 15 residues. Trimming stripped 9 bases from V and 0 bases from J, with 16 bases between. Here the CDR3 reads CASVPGHSSTDTQYF. DNA for the CDR3: TGTGCCAGCGTCCCTGGACATTCTAGCACAGATACGCAGTATTTT.

The chain combines TRBV21-1 with TRBJ2-5; the D call TRBD2 from the table was never checked on the DNA. TRBV21-1 is given as a pseudogene. This CDR3 has 15 residues. The CDR3 DNA follows: TGTGCCAGCAGCGAGCGGGAGTTCTCCCAAGAGACCCAGTACTTC. Residues: CASSEREFSQETQYF.

This clone appeared once. The CDR3 here is CSVEGRVTEAFF. The CDR3 DNA reads as TGCAGCGTTGAAGGTCGCGTAACTGAAGCTTTCTTT. V is TRBV29-1 and J is TRBJ1-1; the D is unclear. The V gene's germline CDR1 is SQVTM and CDR2 ANQGSEA. V shed 1 base and J shed 5 bases, with 8 bases lying between them. The CDR3 has 12 amino acids.

The CDR3 DNA is TGTGCCAGCCGACAGGTACTCAATCAGCCCCAGCATTTT. Its protein is CASRQVLNQPQHF. This chain connects TRBV18 to TRBJ1-5, with a weak D call TRBD1 (6 bases). CDR3 length: 13 amino acids. Germline-derived CDR1 and CDR2 are KGHSH and LQKENI. Trimming took off 8 bases at V and 3 bases at J, with 11 bases between the two ends.

V usage is TRBV7-9 and J usage is TRBJ2-2, with a weak D call TRBD1 (6 bases). V shed 5 bases and J shed 6 bases, with 19 bases lying between them. This CDR3 spans 16 amino acids. Germline lookup yields CDR1 SEHNR and CDR2 FQNEAQ (reference sequence). The CDR3 loop is CASSPASGVGAGELFF. The CDR3 nucleotides read TGTGCCAGCAGCCCAGCCTCAGGGGTTGGAGCCGGGGAGCTGTTTTTT.

The J gene is TRBJ2-1, the V gene TRBV5-6; TRBD2 aligns across 11 bases. Looked up from germline, CDR1 is SGHDT and CDR2 is YYEEEE. The CDR3 is 17 amino acids. V lost 4 bases to trimming and J lost 10 bases; unmatched junction nucleotides: 16. The chain's CDR3 is CASSRFMGLAAIREQFF. CDR3 nucleotide sequence: TGTGCCAGCAGCAGGTTTATGGGACTAGCGGCGATCAGGGAGCAGTTCTTC.

The chain recombines TRBV7-3 with TRBJ2-5; TRBD1 aligns across 10 bases. This CDR3 region has 13 residues. V gave up 5 bases and J gave up 5 bases; unmatched junction bases: 2. CDR1 is SGHTA, CDR2 FQGTGA, per germline. CDR3: CASSKDRGETQYF. Written as DNA, the CDR3 is TGTGCCAGCAGCAAGGACAGGGGGGAGACCCAGTACTTC.

CDR3 sequence (DNA): TGTGCCAGCAGTGAATACAGGGGGGGGAATCAGCCCCAGCATTTT. The encoded protein is CASSEYRGGNQPQHF. J is TRBJ1-5 and V is TRBV6-1; 8 bases are a match to TRBD1. The J segment lost 4 bases and the V segment lost 2 bases, leaving 4 bases of the junction unmatched. The CDR3 spans 15 residues. From germline, CDR1 is MNHNS and CDR2 SASEGT.

The gene calls are TRBV10-3 and TRBJ2-7; D perhaps matches TRBD1 (6 bases). The length of the CDR3 is 13 residues. The V gene's germline CDR1 is ENHRY and CDR2 SYGVKD. V was cut by 2 bases and J by 3 bases, with 8 bases left in between. The CDR3 loop reads CAISERDNYEQYF. CDR3 coding DNA: TGTGCCATCAGTGAGAGGGACAACTACGAGCAGTACTTC.

The chain has TRBV6-2 or TRBV6-3 and TRBJ2-2, with TRBD2 as a possible D gene (6 bases). There are 18 residues in the CDR3. Trimming removed 6 bases from V and 5 bases from J, with 25 bases in between. Germline CDR1 reads MNHEY; CDR2 reads SVGEGT. The CDR3 is CASSTSSRLVSRTGELFF. The CDR3 DNA sequence: TGTGCCAGCAGCACCAGTTCCCGACTAGTTTCGAGGACCGGGGAGCTGTTTTTT.

CDR3 in amino acids: CASSPPGKGFGYEQYF. The CDR3 coding sequence is TGTGCCAGCTCACCACCGGGGAAGGGGTTCGGGTACGAGCAGTACTTC. J is TRBJ2-7 and V is TRBV18; possibly TRBD1 for D (5 bases). Germline lookup yields CDR1 KGHSH and CDR2 LQKENI. The CDR3 is made up of 16 amino acids. Between the trimmed V and J ends, which lost 0 bases and 4 bases, there was a span of 16 bases.

The chain links TRBV10-2 to TRBJ2-3, with 8 bases lining up with TRBD2. With 1 base clipped from V and 5 bases from J, the junction kept 5 bases outside the gene matches. Per the germline V gene, CDR1 is WSHSY and CDR2 is SAAADI. The CDR3 is 15 residues long. The CDR3 DNA reads TGCGCCAGCAGTGAGTTGCGGGAGGTGGTAGATACGCAGTATTTT. Translation: CASSELREVVDTQYF.

The V call is TRBV18, the J call TRBJ1-6; 8 positions agree with TRBD1. The V and J ends lost 5 bases and 10 bases, in that order; junction bases with no gene match: 7. This CDR3 is 14 amino acids long. Germline CDR1 KGHSH, CDR2 LQKENI. In DNA, the CDR3 is TGTGCCAGCTCAGCGACAGGGGACGGGTCACCCCTCCACTTT. It codes for CASSATGDGSPLHF.

This clone occurred once. The J gene is TRBJ1-6, the V gene TRBV7-9; D call uncertain. The V end was cut by 1 base, the J end by 7 bases, with 8 bases between. The CDR3 runs 14 residues. CDR1 and CDR2 from the germline V gene are SEHNR and FQNEAQ (reference sequence). This CDR3 is CASSLVGGNSPLHF. The CDR3 DNA reads TGTGCCAGCAGCTTAGTCGGAGGGAATTCACCCCTCCACTTT. The whole variable domain, remainder taken from reference TRBV7-9 and TRBJ1-6, is DTGVSQNPRHKITKRGQNVTFRCDPISEHNRLYWYRQTLGQGPEFLTYFQNEAQLEKSRLLSDRFSAERPKGSFSTLEIQRTEQGDSAMYLCASSLVGGNSPLHFGNGTRLTVT.

The chain links TRBV6-6 to TRBJ2-1; D possibly corresponds to TRBD2 (5 bases). This CDR3 is built from 15 residues. V lost 2 bases and J lost 0, with 8 bases in between. Per the germline V gene, CDR1 is MNHNY and CDR2 is SVGAGI (reference sequence). The CDR3, as DNA: TGTGCCAGCAGTTACGAGCGGATCTCCTACAATGAGCAGTTCTTC. It encodes CASSYERISYNEQFF.

The chain combines TRBV6-5 with TRBJ1-6; 7 positions match TRBD1. The CDR3 extends over 16 amino acids. The J segment lost 5 bases and the V segment lost 2 bases, leaving 6 bases of the junction unmatched. Germline V gene sequence: CDR1 MNHEY, CDR2 SVGAGI. The CDR3 DNA reads TGTGCCAGCAGTTACGGGTCCGGGACAGATAATTCACCCCTCCACTTT. It codes for CASSYGSGTDNSPLHF.

The chain couples TRBV11-2 to TRBJ2-5; 9 bases are shared with TRBD1. The trim removed 1 base at V and 4 bases at J, leaving 1 base unmatched. The CDR3 covers 14 residues. Germline V lookup: CDR1 SGHAT, CDR2 FQNNGV. The CDR3 reads CASSLGTGAETQYF. The CDR3 DNA reads as TGTGCCAGCAGCTTAGGGACAGGGGCAGAGACCCAGTACTTC.

This sequence joins TRBV25-1 and TRBJ2-5, with 15 bases identical to TRBD2. Trimming took 6 bases from V and 4 from J; bases not matched to a gene: 0. CDR1 and CDR2 (germline): MGHDK, SYGVNS. The CDR3 covers 14 residues. The CDR3 bases are TGTGCCAGCAGGGGACTAGCGGGAGGAGAGACCCAGTACTTC. It translates to CASRGLAGGETQYF.

J is TRBJ1-2 and V is TRBV28; TRBD1 aligns across 8 bases. Germline trimming cut 5 bases from V and 4 bases from J; bases unmatched to any gene: 12. CDR3 length equals 16 residues. CDR1 is MDHEN, CDR2 SYDVKM, per germline. CDR3 DNA: TGTGCCAGCAGTCTAACACATCAGGGGGCAGGCTATGGCTACACCTTC. Its translation is CASSLTHQGAGYGYTF.

The genes are TRBV5-1 and TRBJ1-1; 9 bases map to TRBD1. Trimming removed 3 bases from V and 7 bases from J; junction bases left unmatched: 10. CDR1 is SGHRS, CDR2 YFSETQ, per germline. The CDR3 loop spans 15 amino acids. CDR3 sequence: CASSSGQGLIGEAFF. CDR3 in DNA: TGCGCCAGCAGCTCGGGACAGGGATTGATAGGTGAAGCTTTCTTT.

The V and J genes are TRBV19 and TRBJ1-4; 11 positions agree with TRBD1. Germline CDR1 is LNHDA and CDR2 is SQIVND (reference sequence). The V gene end was trimmed by 8 bases and the J gene end by 5 bases; junction bases not matched to a gene: 10. The CDR3 loop spans 16 amino acids. In nucleotides, the CDR3 is TGTGCCAGTCGTCAGTGGACAGGGGGCGCCAATGAAAAACTGTTTTTT. As protein: CASRQWTGGANEKLFF.

The chain carries TRBV19 and TRBJ2-1, with TRBD1 identical over 9 bases. The germline V gene has CDR1 LNHDA and CDR2 SQIVND (reference sequence). V lost 6 bases, J lost 6 bases, and 6 bases stayed unmatched. This CDR3 has 14 residues. The DNA for the CDR3 is TGTGCCAGTAGCAGACAGGGGGTCTCCAATGAGCAGTTCTTC. Translation: CASSRQGVSNEQFF.

V and J are TRBV21-1 and TRBJ2-3; the table's TRBD1 call for D was not verified on the DNA. TRBV21-1 is a recognized pseudogene. This CDR3 contains 15 residues. The DNA for the CDR3 is TGTGCCAGCACCGACACTTTTGGGCACACAGATACGCAGTATTTT. It specifies CASTDTFGHTDTQYF.

The genes are TRBV24-1 and TRBJ2-5, with TRBD1 identical over 8 bases. With V trimmed by 4 bases and J by 4 bases, 7 bases remained unmatched. CDR1 is KGHDR and CDR2 is SFDVKD in the germline V gene. This CDR3 has 15 residues. The CDR3, as DNA: TGTGCCACCAGTGACCCAAGGACAGGGCGAGAGACCCAGTACTTC. Translation: CATSDPRTGRETQYF.

The chain combines TRBV7-9 with TRBJ2-6, with 10 bases that match TRBD2. The CDR3 extends over 19 amino acids. V lost 3 bases, J lost 1 base, and 9 bases stayed unmatched. The germline V gene encodes CDR1 SEHNR and CDR2 FQNEAQ (reference sequence). The CDR3 here is CASSFGASGRQSGANVLTF. The CDR3 DNA reads as TGTGCCAGCAGCTTCGGAGCTAGCGGGAGACAGTCTGGGGCCAACGTCCTGACTTTC.

This chain connects TRBV12-3 or TRBV12-4 to TRBJ2-7, with D hard to call. The CDR3 length is 13 residues. The V gene lost 5 bases and the J gene lost 1 base, with 9 bases spanning the gap. CDR3 in amino acids: CASSRSNSYEQYF. In DNA form, the CDR3 reads TGTGCCAGCAGTCGGTCCAATTCCTACGAGCAGTACTTC.

The CDR3 DNA reads TGTGCCAGCAGCTTAGTTGGGACAGAAAATGGCTACACCTTC. Translating it yields CASSLVGTENGYTF. This chain connects TRBV7-9 to TRBJ1-2, with 7 nucleotides matching TRBD1. V was pared by 1 base and J by 6 bases, with 5 bases of the junction left unmatched. The germline V gene encodes CDR1 SEHNR and CDR2 FQNEAQ (reference sequence). This CDR3 has 14 amino acids.

The CDR3 DNA sequence: TGTGCCAGCAGCTTGTTCGCAGGTGATTATAGCAATCAGCCCCAGCATTTT. It specifies CASSLFAGDYSNQPQHF. V and J are TRBV5-8 and TRBJ1-5; no reliable D call. CDR1 SGHTS and CDR2 YDEGEE come from the germline V gene. With 1 base removed from V and 0 bases from J, the gap between germline ends came to 14 bases. CDR3 size: 17 residues.

The chain has TRBV18 and TRBJ2-1; tentative D call: TRBD2 (5 bases). Germline CDR1 and CDR2: KGHSH and LQKENI. The V end lost 1 base, the J end lost 6 bases, and 7 bases lay between the germline ends. The CDR3 totals 13 residues. The CDR3 sequence: CASSPQLGNEQFF. Written as DNA, the CDR3 is TGTGCCAGCTCACCACAACTAGGCAATGAGCAGTTCTTC.